This paragraph reports one TCR beta chain. Its cognate antigen has yet to be identified. Base qualities are not recorded, but no much larger clone differs from it by a single base. Profiling of TCR beta VDJ combinations and CDR3 sequences used genomic DNA as the template. An Illumina HiSeq 2000 was the platform used for TCR repertoire sequencing. The authors' analysis ran thus. TRBV/TRBJ rearrangement plots, CDR3 size and DJ length profiles, and Simpson's diversity index were used to assess repertoires. The immunodominant clone was defined as the most abundant DNA sequence in deep sequencing data. CDR3 amino acid sequences were screened for sharing across subjects and compared with published repertoires and the VDJdb database. The public reads were reanalyzed by TCRdb: fastp trimming at Q25, MiXCR alignment, in-frame beta chains only. Each CDR3 protein gets just one entry, which takes the most common genes and DNA from the rows behind it. The authors' filters were not applied to this entry. Across this sample there are about 220,000 distinct CDR3 sequences, with 30% to 40% seen only once. The top ten clones comprise 0.9% to 1.2% of the sample.

This specimen comes from a study of CD8+CD57+ T cells in acquired aplastic anemia (dated by TCRdb to 2016 to 2019). About the investigation overall: A mean of approximately 2.9 ug of DNA, ranging from about 0.17 to 30 ug, was extracted from sorted CD4+ and CD8+ cells. Healthy donor samples averaged about 9.9 million reads for CD4+ and under 14 million for CD8+ cells.

Summary of the overall study and its limitations: Patients and healthy controls showed no significant difference in CD8+ Simpson's diversity (P=0.060). Although 25 to 30 CD8+ CDR3 sequences were shared by patients and controls, these sequences appeared highly expressed in patients and within the immunodominant clones of patients.

TCR repertoires of sorted CD4+ and CD8+ blood T cells from severe aplastic anemia patients and healthy subjects were deep-sequenced in the study. Ficoll-Paque density gradient centrifugation was used to isolate peripheral blood mononuclear cells. CD4+ and CD8+ T cells were sorted by FACS or magnetic beads before DNA extraction. The receptor's source is a human donor in good health, serving as a control. Input material: sorted CD4+, CD8+, or CD8+CD57+ T cells (not recorded which) from PBMCs.

Here is the DNA: TGTGCCAGCAGCGCCCGGACAGGGCGCTACGAGCAGTACTTC. Translation gives CASSARTGRYEQYF. In this chain, TRBV7-2 is recombined with TRBJ2-7; the junction holds 8 bases that match TRBD1. The cysteine opens and the phenylalanine closes a CDR3 of 14 amino acids. Only the CDR3 part of the read is kept: 42 bases, read in frame from the first base. From V the trimming removes 5 bases and from J it removes 3 bases, while the gene matches leave 6 bases of the junction unaccounted for. The germline V gene encodes CDR1 SGHTA and CDR2 FQGNSA.